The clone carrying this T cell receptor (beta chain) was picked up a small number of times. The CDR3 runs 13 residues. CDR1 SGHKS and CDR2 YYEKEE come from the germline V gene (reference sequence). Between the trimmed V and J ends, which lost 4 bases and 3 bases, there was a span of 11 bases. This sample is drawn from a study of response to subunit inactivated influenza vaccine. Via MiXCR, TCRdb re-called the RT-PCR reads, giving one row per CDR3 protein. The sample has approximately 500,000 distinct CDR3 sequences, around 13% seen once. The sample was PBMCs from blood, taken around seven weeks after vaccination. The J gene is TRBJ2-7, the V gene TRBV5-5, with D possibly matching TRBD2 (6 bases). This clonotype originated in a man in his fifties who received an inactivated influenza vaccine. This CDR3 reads CASSRRDFYEQYF. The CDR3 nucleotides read TGTGCCAGCAGCCGGAGGGACTTCTACGAGCAGTACTTC.